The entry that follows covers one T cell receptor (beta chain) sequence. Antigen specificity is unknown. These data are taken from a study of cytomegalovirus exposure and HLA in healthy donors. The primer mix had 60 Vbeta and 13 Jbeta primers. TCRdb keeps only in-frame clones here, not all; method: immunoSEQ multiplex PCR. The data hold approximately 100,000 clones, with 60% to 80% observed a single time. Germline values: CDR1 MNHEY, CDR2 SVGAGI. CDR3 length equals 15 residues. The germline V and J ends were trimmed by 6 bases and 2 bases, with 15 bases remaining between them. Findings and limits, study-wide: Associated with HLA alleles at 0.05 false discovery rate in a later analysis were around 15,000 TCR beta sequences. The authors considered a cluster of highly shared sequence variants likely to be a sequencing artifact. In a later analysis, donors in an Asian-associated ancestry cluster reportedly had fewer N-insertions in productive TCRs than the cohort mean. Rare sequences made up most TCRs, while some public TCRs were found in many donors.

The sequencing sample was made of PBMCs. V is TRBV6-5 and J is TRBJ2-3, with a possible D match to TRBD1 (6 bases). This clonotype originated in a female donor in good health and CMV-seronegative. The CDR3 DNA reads TGTGCCAGCAGGCCAACAGGGTTCGACACAGATACGCAGTATTTT. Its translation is CASRPTGFDTDTQYF.